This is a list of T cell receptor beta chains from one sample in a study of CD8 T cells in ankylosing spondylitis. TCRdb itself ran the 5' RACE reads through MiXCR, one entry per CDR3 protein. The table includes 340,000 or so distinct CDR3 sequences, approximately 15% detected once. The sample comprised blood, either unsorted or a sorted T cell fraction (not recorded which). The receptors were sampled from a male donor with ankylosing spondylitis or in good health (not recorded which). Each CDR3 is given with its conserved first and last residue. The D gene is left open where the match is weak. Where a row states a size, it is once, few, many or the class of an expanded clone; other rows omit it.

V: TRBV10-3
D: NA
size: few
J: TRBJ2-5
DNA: TGTGCTATCAGAGGGGGGGCAAGACAAGAGACCCAGTACTTC
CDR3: CAIRGGARQETQYF

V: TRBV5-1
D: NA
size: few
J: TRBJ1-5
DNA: TGCGCCAGCAGCCCCGATGGGGCGGGCAATCAGCCCCAGCATTTT
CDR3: CASSPDGAGNQPQHF

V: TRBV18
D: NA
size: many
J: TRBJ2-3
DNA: TGTGCCAGCTCTCAGGGGCTGGATACGCAGTATTTT
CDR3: CASSQGLDTQYF

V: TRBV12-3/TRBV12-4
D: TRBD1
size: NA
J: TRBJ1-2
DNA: TGTGCCAGCAGGCTTAGGGACAGTTCCTATGGCTACACCTTC
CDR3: CASRLRDSSYGYTF

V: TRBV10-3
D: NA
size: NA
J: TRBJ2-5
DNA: TGTGTCATCGCGGGGTCCCTCCAAGAGACCCAGTACTTC
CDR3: CVIAGSLQETQYF

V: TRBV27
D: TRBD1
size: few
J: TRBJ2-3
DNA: TGTGCCAGCAGTCTGGATTCAGGGGGAGATACGCAGTATTTT
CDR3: CASSLDSGGDTQYF

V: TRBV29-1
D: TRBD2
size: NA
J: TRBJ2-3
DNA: TGCAGCGTATTAAGCGGGGGGCGGAGCACAGATACGCAGTATTTT
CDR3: CSVLSGGRSTDTQYF

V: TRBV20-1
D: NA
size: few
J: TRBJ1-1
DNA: TGCAGTGCTATACAGGTGGAGGCTTTCTTT
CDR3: CSAIQVEAFF

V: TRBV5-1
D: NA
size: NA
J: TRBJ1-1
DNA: TGCGCCAGCAGCTTGGCCGCAGGGGTCACTGAAGCTTTCTTT
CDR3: CASSLAAGVTEAFF

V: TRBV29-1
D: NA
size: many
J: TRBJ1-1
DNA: TGCAGCGTTCGGGACACATACACTGAAGCTTTCTTT
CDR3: CSVRDTYTEAFF

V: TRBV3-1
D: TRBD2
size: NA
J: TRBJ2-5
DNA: TGTGCCAGCAGCTCCTCTAGCGGGGGCCAAGAGACCCAGTACTTC
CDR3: CASSSSSGGQETQYF

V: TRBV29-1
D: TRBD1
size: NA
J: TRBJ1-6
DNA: TGCAGCGTACGCGGACAGGGCCTTAATTCACCCCTCCACTTT
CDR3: CSVRGQGLNSPLHF

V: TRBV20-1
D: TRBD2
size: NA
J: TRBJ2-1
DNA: TGCAGTGCTAGAAAGGGCGGGACTAGCGGATACAATGAGCAGTTCTTC
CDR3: CSARKGGTSGYNEQFF

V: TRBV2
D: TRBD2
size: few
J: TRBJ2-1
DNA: TGTGCCAGCAGTCCGCACTTGACTAGCGGGGGGGCTGCGGATGAGCAGTTCTTC
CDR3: CASSPHLTSGGAADEQFF

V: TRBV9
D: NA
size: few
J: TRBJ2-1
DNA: TGTGCCAGCAGCGCATTGGGCGGATCCTACAATGAGCAGTTCTTC
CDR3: CASSALGGSYNEQFF

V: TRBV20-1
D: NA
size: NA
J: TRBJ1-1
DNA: TGCAGTGCTAGAGTCCCGGGACGAGGTGGGAGCACTGAAGCTTTCTTT
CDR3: CSARVPGRGGSTEAFF

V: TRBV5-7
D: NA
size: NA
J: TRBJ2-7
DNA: TGTGCCAGCAGTCCCGGGCCACTCTGCTACGAGCAGTACTTC
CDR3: CASSPGPLCYEQYF

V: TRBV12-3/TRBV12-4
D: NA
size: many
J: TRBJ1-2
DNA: TGTGCCAGCAGTTTAAACCCCGATGGCTACACCTTC
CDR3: CASSLNPDGYTF